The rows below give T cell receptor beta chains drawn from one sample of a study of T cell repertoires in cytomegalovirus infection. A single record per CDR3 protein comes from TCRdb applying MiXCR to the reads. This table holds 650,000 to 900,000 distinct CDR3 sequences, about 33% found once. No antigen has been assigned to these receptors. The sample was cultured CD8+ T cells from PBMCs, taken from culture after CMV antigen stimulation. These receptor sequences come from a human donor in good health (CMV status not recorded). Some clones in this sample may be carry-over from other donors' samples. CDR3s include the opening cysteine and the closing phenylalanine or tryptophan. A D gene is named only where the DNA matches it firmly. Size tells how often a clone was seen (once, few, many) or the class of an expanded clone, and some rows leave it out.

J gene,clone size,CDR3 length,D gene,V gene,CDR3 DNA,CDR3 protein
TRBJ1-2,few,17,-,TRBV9,TGTGCCAGCAGCGTAGGGGGGAATGTATCGCCTAACTATGGCTACACCTTC,CASSVGGNVSPNYGYTF
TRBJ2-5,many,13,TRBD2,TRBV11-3,TGTGCCAGCAGCCCGGGACTAGAAGAGACCCAGTACTTC,CASSPGLEETQYF
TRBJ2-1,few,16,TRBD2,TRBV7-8,TGTGCCAGCAGGTCCCTAGCGGGGGGACCCTACAATGAGCAGTTCTTC,CASRSLAGGPYNEQFF
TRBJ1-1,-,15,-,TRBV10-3,TGTGTCGCGACGCCGGGCAGATTTGGGAACACTGAAGCTTTCTTT,CVATPGRFGNTEAFF
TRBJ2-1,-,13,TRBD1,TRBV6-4,TGTGCCAGCAGTAGCACCGACAGGGCTGAGCAGTTCTTC,CASSSTDRAEQFF
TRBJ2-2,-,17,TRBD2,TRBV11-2,TGTGCCAGTACCGAGGGCCCGGGACTAGCGGGGACCGGGGAGCTGTTTTTT,CASTEGPGLAGTGELFF
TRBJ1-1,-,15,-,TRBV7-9,TGTGCCAGCAGCTTTGGGGTTCCAGTTACCACTGAAGCTTTCTTT,CASSFGVPVTTEAFF
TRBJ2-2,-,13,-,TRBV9,TGTGCCAGCAGCGCAACAGGGCCCGGGGAGCTGTTTTTT,CASSATGPGELFF
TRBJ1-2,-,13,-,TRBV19,TGTGCCAGTATAGGGCGGGGCGACTATGGCTACACCTTC,CASIGRGDYGYTF
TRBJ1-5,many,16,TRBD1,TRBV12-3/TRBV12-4,TGTGCCAGCAGTTTAGGGGGGACAGGGGGGAATCAGCCCCAGCATTTT,CASSLGGTGGNQPQHF
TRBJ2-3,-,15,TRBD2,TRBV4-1,TGCGCCAGCAGCCAAGATAAGCGGGGAACAGATACGCAGTATTTT,CASSQDKRGTDTQYF
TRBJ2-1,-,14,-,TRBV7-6,TGTGCCAACAGCCTAGCGAGCTCCTACAATGAGCAGTTCTTC,CANSLASSYNEQFF
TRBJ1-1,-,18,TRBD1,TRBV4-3,TGCGCCAACAGCCCGAGGCGAACAGGGGGCTGGAGGGACACTGAAGCTTTCTTT,CANSPRRTGGWRDTEAFF
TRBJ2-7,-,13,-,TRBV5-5,TGTGCCAGCATCTCTGGGGCTGACTACGAGCAGTACTTC,CASISGADYEQYF
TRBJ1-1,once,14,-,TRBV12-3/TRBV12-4,TGTGCCAGCAGTTTAGGACTGGGATACACTGAAGCTTTCTTT,CASSLGLGYTEAFF
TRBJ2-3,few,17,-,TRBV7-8,TGTGCCAGCAGCTTTCCCGGGACACCAACTAGCACAGATACGCAGTATTTT,CASSFPGTPTSTDTQYF
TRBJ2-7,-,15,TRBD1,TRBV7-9,TGTGCCAGCAGCTTAGAGGGGACAGGAATTTACGAGCAGTACTTC,CASSLEGTGIYEQYF